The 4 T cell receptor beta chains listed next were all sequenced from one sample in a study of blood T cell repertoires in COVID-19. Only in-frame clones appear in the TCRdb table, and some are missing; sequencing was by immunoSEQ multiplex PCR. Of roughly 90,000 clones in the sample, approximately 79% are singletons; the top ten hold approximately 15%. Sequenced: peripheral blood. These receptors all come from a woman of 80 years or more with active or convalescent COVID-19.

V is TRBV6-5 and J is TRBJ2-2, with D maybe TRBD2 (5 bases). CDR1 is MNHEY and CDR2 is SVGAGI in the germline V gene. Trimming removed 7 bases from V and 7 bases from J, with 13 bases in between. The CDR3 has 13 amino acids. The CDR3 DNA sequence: TGTGCCAGCAAGAGGGAAGGGCTCGGGGAGCTGTTTTTT. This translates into CASKREGLGELFF.

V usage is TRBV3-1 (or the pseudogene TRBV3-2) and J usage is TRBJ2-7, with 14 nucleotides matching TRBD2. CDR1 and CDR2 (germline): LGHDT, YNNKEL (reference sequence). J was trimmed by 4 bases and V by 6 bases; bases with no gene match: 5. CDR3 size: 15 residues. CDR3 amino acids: CASSGTSGSSYEQYF. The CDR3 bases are TGTGCCAGCAGTGGGACTAGCGGGAGTTCTTACGAGCAGTACTTC.

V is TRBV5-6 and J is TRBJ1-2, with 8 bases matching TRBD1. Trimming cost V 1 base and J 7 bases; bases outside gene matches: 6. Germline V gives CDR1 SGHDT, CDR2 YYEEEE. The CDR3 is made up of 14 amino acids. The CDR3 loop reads CASSLFDRGSGYTF. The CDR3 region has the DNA TGTGCCAGCAGCTTGTTCGACAGGGGTTCTGGCTACACCTTC.

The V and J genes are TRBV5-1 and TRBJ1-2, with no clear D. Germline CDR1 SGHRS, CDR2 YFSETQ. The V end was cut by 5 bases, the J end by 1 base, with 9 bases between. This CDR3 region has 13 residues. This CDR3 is CASRPRDNYGYTF. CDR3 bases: TGCGCCAGCAGACCTCGGGATAACTATGGCTACACCTTC.